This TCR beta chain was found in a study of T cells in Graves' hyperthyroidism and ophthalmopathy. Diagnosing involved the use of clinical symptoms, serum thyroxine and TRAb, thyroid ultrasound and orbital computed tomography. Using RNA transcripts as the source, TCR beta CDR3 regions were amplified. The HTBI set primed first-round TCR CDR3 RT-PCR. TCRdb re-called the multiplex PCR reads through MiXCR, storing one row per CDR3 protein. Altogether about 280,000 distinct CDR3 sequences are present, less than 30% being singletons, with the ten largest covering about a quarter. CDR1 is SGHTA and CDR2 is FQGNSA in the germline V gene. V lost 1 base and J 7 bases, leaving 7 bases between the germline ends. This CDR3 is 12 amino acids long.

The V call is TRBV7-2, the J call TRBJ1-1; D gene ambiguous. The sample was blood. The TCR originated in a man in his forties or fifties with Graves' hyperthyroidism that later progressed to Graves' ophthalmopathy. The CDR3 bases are TGTGCCAGCAGCTTAGTCGTGAGTGAAGCTTTCTTT. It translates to CASSLVVSEAFF.